Only one count was recorded for the clone carrying this TCR beta chain. Its antigen is not known. This specimen belongs to a study of graft-versus-host responses after intestinal transplantation. Study-wide results and limits: Where graft-donor T cell macrochimerism was present, patients had high graft-versus-host to host-versus-graft clonal ratios in allografts. With peak circulating GvH clone levels came an association with early post-transplant HvG declines.

This table comes from immunoSEQ multiplex PCR, and its TCRdb copy is limited to in-frame clones, with some not included. The table shows 35,000 to 50,000 clones, with 90% to 95% occurring only once. The length of the CDR3 is 15 residues. Trimming stripped 0 bases from V and 2 bases from J, with 10 bases between. Germline values: CDR1 MNHEY, CDR2 SVGAGI. V gene TRBV6-5 combines with J gene TRBJ1-1; no firm D call. The sample in question was unstimulated CD8+ T cells sorted from spleen or lymph node cells, obtained before transplant. The receptor comes from a human donor who was the organ donor for an intestinal transplant. The DNA of the CDR3 is TGTGCCAGCAGTTACTCGACCGACGGTAACACTGAAGCTTTCTTT. Its translation: CASSYSTDGNTEAFF.